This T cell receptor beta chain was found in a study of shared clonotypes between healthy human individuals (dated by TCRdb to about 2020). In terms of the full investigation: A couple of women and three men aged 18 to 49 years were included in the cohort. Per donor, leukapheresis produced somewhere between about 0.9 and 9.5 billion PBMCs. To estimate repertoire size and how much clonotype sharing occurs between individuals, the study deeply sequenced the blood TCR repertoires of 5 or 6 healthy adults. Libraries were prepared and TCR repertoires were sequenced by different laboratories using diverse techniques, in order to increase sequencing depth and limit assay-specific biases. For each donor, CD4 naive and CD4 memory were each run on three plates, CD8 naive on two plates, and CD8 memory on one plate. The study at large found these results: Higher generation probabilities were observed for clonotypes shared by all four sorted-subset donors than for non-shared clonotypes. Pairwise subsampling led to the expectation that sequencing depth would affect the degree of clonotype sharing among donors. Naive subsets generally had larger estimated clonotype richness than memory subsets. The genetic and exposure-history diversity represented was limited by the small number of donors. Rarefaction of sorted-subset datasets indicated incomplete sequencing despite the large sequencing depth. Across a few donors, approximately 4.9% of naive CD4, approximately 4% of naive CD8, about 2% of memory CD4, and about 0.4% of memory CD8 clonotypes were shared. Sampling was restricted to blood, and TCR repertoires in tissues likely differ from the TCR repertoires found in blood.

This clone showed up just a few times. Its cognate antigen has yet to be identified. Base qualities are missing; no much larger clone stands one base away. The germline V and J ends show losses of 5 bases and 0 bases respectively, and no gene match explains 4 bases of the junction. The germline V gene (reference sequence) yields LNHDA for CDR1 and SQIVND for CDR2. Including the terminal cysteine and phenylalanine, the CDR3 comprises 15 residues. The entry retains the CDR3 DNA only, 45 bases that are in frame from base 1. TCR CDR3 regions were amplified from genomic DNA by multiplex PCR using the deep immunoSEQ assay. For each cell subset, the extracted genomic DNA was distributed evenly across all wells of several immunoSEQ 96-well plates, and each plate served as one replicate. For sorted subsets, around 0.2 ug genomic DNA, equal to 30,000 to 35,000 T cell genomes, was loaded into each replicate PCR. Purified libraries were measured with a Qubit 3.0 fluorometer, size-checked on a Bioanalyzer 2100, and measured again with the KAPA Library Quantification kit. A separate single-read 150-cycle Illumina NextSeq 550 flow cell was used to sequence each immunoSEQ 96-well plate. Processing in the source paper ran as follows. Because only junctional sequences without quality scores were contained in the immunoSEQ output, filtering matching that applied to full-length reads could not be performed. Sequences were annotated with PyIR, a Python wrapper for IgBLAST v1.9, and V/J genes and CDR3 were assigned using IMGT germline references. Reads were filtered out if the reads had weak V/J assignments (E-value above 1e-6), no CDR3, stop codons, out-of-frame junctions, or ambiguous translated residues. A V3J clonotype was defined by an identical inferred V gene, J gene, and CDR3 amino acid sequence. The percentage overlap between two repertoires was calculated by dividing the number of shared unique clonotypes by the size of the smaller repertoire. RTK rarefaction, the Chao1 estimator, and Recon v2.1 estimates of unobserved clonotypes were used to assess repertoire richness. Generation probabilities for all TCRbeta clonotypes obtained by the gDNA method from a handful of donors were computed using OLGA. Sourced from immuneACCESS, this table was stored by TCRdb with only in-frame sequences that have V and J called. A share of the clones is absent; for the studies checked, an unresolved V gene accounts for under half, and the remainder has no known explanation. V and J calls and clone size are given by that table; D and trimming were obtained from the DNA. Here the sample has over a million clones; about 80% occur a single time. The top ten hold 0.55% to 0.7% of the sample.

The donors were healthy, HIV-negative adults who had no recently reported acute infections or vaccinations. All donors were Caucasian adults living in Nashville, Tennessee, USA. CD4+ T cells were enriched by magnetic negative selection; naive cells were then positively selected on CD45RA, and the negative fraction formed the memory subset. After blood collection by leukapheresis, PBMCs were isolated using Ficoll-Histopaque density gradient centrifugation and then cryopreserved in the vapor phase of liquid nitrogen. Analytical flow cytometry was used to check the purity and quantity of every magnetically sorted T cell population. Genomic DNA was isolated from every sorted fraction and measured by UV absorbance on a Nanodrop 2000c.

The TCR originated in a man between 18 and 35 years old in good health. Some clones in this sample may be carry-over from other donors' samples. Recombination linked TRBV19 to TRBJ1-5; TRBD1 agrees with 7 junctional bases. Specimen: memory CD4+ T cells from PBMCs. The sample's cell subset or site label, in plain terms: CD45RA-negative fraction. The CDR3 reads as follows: CASSATGHSNQPQHF. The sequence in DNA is TGTGCCAGTAGTGCGACAGGGCATAGCAATCAGCCCCAGCATTTT.